This T cell receptor (beta chain) was documented in a study of blood T cell repertoires in COVID-19. The method was immunoSEQ multiplex PCR; TCRdb's version includes in-frame clones alone and lacks a portion of them. The sample yields under 300,000 clones, approximately 86% seen once. The sequenced sample was peripheral blood. The origin of this receptor is a woman in her 70s with COVID-19, enrolled during active disease.

In nucleotides, the CDR3 is TGTGCCTGGAGTGCGACTAGGAGCGGGGGATACGAGCAGTACTTC. Residues: CAWSATRSGGYEQYF. The rearrangement uses TRBV30 and TRBJ2-7; the match to TRBD2 covers 8 bases. With V trimmed by 1 base and J by 4 bases, 9 bases remained unmatched. Germline loops: CDR1 GTSNPN, CDR2 SVGIG (reference sequence). The CDR3 spans 15 residues. Variable domain in full (rest from reference TRBV30 and TRBJ2-7): SQTIHQWPATLVQPVGSPLSLECTVEGTSNPNLYWYRQAAGRGLQLLFYSVGIGQISSEVPQNLSASRPQDRQFILSSKKLLLSDSGFYLCAWSATRSGGYEQYFGPGTRLTVT.